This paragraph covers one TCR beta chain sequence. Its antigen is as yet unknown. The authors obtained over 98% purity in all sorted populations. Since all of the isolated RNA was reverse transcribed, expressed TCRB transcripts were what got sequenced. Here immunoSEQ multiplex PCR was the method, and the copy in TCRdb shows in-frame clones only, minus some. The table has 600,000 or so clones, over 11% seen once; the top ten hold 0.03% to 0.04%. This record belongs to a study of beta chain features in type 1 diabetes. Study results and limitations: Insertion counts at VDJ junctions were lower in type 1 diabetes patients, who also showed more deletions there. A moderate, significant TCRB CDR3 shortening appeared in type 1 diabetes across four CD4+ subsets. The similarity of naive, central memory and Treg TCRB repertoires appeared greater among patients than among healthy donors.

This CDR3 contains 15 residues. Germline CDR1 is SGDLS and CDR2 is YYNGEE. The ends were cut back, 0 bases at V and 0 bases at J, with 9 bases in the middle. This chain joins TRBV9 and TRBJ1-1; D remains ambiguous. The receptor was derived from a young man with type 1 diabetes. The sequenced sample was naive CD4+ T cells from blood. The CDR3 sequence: CASSVGVGMNTEAFF. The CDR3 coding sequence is TGTGCCAGCAGCGTAGGTGTGGGAATGAACACTGAAGCTTTCTTT.